These 2 T cell receptor beta chains were sequenced from one sample in a study of shared clonotypes between healthy human individuals. TCRdb's copy holds only in-frame clones and misses some; the assay was immunoSEQ multiplex PCR. The sample shows roughly 1,100,000 clones, more than 65% of them seen only once. Sequenced material: memory CD4+ T cells sorted from blood. Sample subset: CD45RA-negative fraction. These receptor sequences come from a man aged 18 to 30 in good health.

This clone was recorded only once. V gene TRBV11-2 combines with J gene TRBJ2-7; 9 positions match TRBD2. Germline assignment: CDR1 SGHAT and CDR2 FQNNGV. Germline trimming cut 5 bases from V and 1 base from J; bases unmatched to any gene: 3. The CDR3 extends over 14 amino acids. The CDR3 DNA reads as TGTGCCAGCAGCCCCGCGGGGGGGTCCTACGAGCAGTACTTC. It specifies CASSPAGGSYEQYF. Based on the CDR3 plus reference TRBV11-2 and TRBJ2-7, the full variable domain is EAGVAQSPRYKIIEKRQSVAFWCNPISGHATLYWYQQILGQGPKLLIQFQNNGVVDDSQLPKDRFSAERLKGVDSTLKIQPAKLEDSAVYLCASSPAGGSYEQYFGPGTRLTVT.

This CDR3 is CASGQGAFEAFF. Here the CDR3 DNA reads TGTGCCAGCGGACAGGGGGCCTTTGAAGCTTTCTTT. The chain joins TRBV2 to TRBJ1-1; the match to TRBD1 covers 11 bases. The CDR3 spans 12 residues. With 8 bases clipped from V and 7 bases from J, the junction kept 3 bases outside the gene matches. Germline V CDR1 and CDR2: SNHLY, FYNNEI.